Below, 6 T cell receptor beta chains from the same sample are listed, as sequenced in a study of T-cell reconstitution after alpha-beta-depleted transplantation in children. Unique molecular identifiers were built into the TCRbeta library. TCRdb itself ran the PCR reads through MiXCR, one entry per CDR3 protein. Here the sample spans roughly 310,000 distinct CDR3 sequences, approximately 20% being singletons. Sequenced material: PBMCs, mostly from graft donor cells, taken 180 days after TCRalphabeta/CD19-depleted stem cell transplant. These receptors were collected from a male patient younger than 18 who had a stem cell transplant for acute lymphoblastic leukemia, so the T cells may come from the graft donor.

Concerning this clonotype: The junction shows a germline mismatch at one end, possibly a read error. This chain connects TRBV3-1 to TRBJ2-2; 7 nucleotides match TRBD2. The CDR3 extends over 16 amino acids. Germline V lookup: CDR1 LGHDT, CDR2 YNNKEL (reference sequence). CDR3 in amino acids: CASRQGSSGYTGELFF. CDR3 DNA: TGTGCCAGCAGACAAGGGTCTAGCGGTTACACCGGGGAGCTGTTTTTT.

The rearrangement joins TRBV7-8 to TRBJ2-7; unclear D gene. CDR1 is SGHVS, CDR2 FQNEAQ, per germline. The CDR3 is made up of 12 amino acids. V was shortened by 1 base and J by 5 bases, with 6 bases between the two germline ends. CDR3 residues: CASSLEYNEQYF. The CDR3 nucleotides are TGTGCCAGCAGCTTAGAGTATAACGAGCAGTACTTC.

The chain recombines TRBV6-1 with TRBJ2-2; 10 bases fit TRBD1. V lost 6 bases to trimming and J lost 6 bases; unmatched junction nucleotides: 7. Germline V gene data show CDR1 as MNHNS and CDR2 as SASEGT. CDR3 length equals 15 residues. This CDR3 reads CASRIDRGQSGELFF. CDR3 in DNA: TGTGCCAGCAGGATTGACAGGGGGCAATCCGGGGAGCTGTTTTTT.

On this clonotype itself: A junction boundary mismatches the germline segment, possibly from a read error. The chain carries TRBV27 and TRBJ2-7; D is unclear. The germline V gene has CDR1 MNHEY and CDR2 SMNVEV (reference sequence). The CDR3 loop spans 13 amino acids. CDR3 protein: CASSFGRSYKQYF. In nucleotides, the CDR3 is TGTGCCAGCAGTTTCGGGCGGTCCTACAAGCAGTACTTC.

The table lists this clonotype with a few counts. This chain uses TRBV7-2 with TRBJ1-1, with D maybe TRBD1 (6 bases). Germline loops: CDR1 SGHTA, CDR2 FQGNSA. The CDR3 contains 14 residues. V was cut by 2 bases and J by 1 base, with 8 bases left in between. The CDR3 nucleotides are TGTGCCAGCAGCTTACGGGGGGCGAACACTGAAGCTTTCTTT. Its translation is CASSLRGANTEAFF.

In its sample, this clonotype was seen a few times. This chain links TRBV4-1 with TRBJ1-2, with a weak D call TRBD1 (6 bases). Germline CDR1 is MGHRA and CDR2 is YSYEKL. Trimming took off 0 bases at V and 4 bases at J, with 12 bases between the two ends. The CDR3 runs 15 residues. The CDR3 loop is CASSQDQGLVYGYTF. The DNA of the CDR3 is TGCGCCAGCAGCCAAGATCAGGGGCTAGTCTATGGCTACACCTTC.